The sequence of this T cell receptor beta chain was determined in a study of blood T cells in healthy people across ages. Isolated PBMCs totaled at least 6.5 million in each sample. Using a J-beta primer mix together with a sample-barcoded 5' primer, a second PCR was run for about 7 to 12 cycles. Each CDR3 protein is one row after TCRdb ran MiXCR on the 5' RACE reads. The sample holds 1.5 million to 2 million distinct CDR3 sequences; approximately 32% are singletons and the top ten take 11%. The table lists this clonotype with many counts. Its antigen is still unknown. Broader study findings: In long-lived donors, naive CD4+ cell counts and diversity exceeded those of aged donors.

The receptor was isolated from a woman aged 25 to 39 in good health. Sequencing used blood.

The chain's CDR3 is CSARIPLGETQYF. In nucleotides, the CDR3 is TGCAGTGCTAGGATCCCGTTGGGGGAGACCCAGTACTTC. The rearrangement links TRBV20-1 to TRBJ2-5; D unresolved. V gave up 3 bases and J gave up 5 bases, with 13 bases separating them. Per germline, CDR1 DFQATT and CDR2 SNEGSKA (reference sequence). The CDR3 covers 13 residues.